Listed below are T cell receptor beta chains from one sample, sequenced in a study of cytomegalovirus exposure and HLA in healthy donors. Libraries were prepared by immunoSEQ multiplex PCR; TCRdb keeps only in-frame clonotypes and omits some of them. The sample data list around 130,000 clones. The specimen sequenced was PBMCs. The source is a woman aged 55-69 years in good health and CMV-seronegative. Each CDR3 is given with its conserved first and last residue. D genes are given only for firm matches.

J gene | D gene | V gene | CDR3 DNA | CDR3 protein
TRBJ2-7 | TRBD1 | TRBV5-4 | TGTGCCAGCAGCAAGTACGACAGGGTAACCTACGAGCAGTACTTC | CASSKYDRVTYEQYF
TRBJ2-1 | TRBD2 | TRBV9 | TGTGCCAGCAGCGTAAATTGGGGACTAGCGGAAAATGAGCAGTTCTTC | CASSVNWGLAENEQFF
TRBJ2-1 | TRBD2 | TRBV28 | TGTGCCAGCTGCCCGAGGTTAGCGGGAGGGGGTGAGCAGTTCTTC | CASCPRLAGGGEQFF
TRBJ2-7 | NA | TRBV6-5 | TGTGCCAGCAGAGAGAGCGGAAACTTCCACGAGCAGTACTTC | CASRESGNFHEQYF
TRBJ2-5 | TRBD1 | TRBV7-2 | TGTGCCAGCAGCCCCGGAGACAGGGTTGAGACCCAGTACTTC | CASSPGDRVETQYF
TRBJ2-3 | TRBD1 | TRBV28 | TGTGCCAGCAGTCCAGGGACAGGAGGGGATACGCAGTATTTT | CASSPGTGGDTQYF
TRBJ2-1 | NA | TRBV11-2 | TGTGCCAGCAGCTTCGGGGGGCTGATTATCAATGAGCAGTTCTTC | CASSFGGLIINEQFF
TRBJ2-7 | NA | TRBV28 | TGTGTCAGCAGACCACAGGGCGACTCCTACGAGCAGTACTTC | CVSRPQGDSYEQYF
TRBJ1-4 | NA | TRBV28 | TGTGCTCTAGGGGGGGGGAGTAATGAAAAACTGTTTTTT | CALGGGSNEKLFF
TRBJ2-1 | TRBD2 | TRBV29-1 | TGCAGCGTCGTAGCGGGAGGGCCAAACAATGAGCAGTTCTTC | CSVVAGGPNNEQFF
TRBJ2-1 | TRBD2 | TRBV4-1 | TGCGCCAGCAGCCATCTTCCGCTCGGGGGGGGGCAGTTCTTC | CASSHLPLGGGQFF
TRBJ2-7 | TRBD2 | TRBV5-1 | TGCGCCAGCAGCTTGGTTAGCGGGACTACCTACGAGCAGTACTTC | CASSLVSGTTYEQYF
TRBJ1-2 | TRBD1 | TRBV2 | TGTGCCAGCAGTGAAGATCGGTTGGGACAGGGGGTTTCTGGCTACACCTTC | CASSEDRLGQGVSGYTF
TRBJ2-5 | TRBD2 | TRBV7-2 | TGTGCCAGCAGCTCATCGGGGGGGGAGACCCAGTACTTC | CASSSSGGETQYF
TRBJ2-7 | NA | TRBV2 | TGTGCCAGCAGTCGAGGGTCTCGGGACGAGCAGTACTTC | CASSRGSRDEQYF
TRBJ1-2 | NA | TRBV6-6 | TGTGCCAGCAGTTACGCCAGTGCACAGACGCATGGCTACACCTTC | CASSYASAQTHGYTF
TRBJ1-1 | NA | TRBV6-1 | TGTGCCAGCAGTGAGAGGGAATACATGAACACTGAAGCTTTCTTT | CASSEREYMNTEAFF